This T cell receptor (beta chain) was documented in a study of graft-versus-host responses after intestinal transplantation. In the study overall: All recipients got anti-thymocyte globulin induction, then tacrolimus and steroids for roughly three years.

Study-wide findings and caveats: Present in recipient marrow, GvH clones included some that appeared first in ileum or blood. After transplant, early declines in HvG clones were associated with peak levels of circulating GvH clones. The study found high graft-versus-host to host-versus-graft clonal ratios in allografts of patients with graft-donor T cell macrochimerism.

With regard to this clone: What it binds is not known.

TCRdb's table, derived via immunoSEQ multiplex PCR, lists solely in-frame clones and lacks some. In the table there are roughly 13,000 clones, roughly 81% of which are singletons. Here the sequenced sample was PBMCs, taken after intestinal transplantation. This TCR derives from a human patient who received an intestinal transplant, so some T cells may come from the graft donor.

This CDR3 is CATSRLGRTDTQYF. CDR3 nucleotide sequence: TGTGCCACCAGCAGACTCGGACGGACAGATACGCAGTATTTT. The genes are TRBV15 and TRBJ2-3; the D is unclear. The germline CDR1 and CDR2 sequences are LNHNV and YYDKDF (reference sequence). This CDR3 has 14 residues. Trimming removed 2 bases from V and 3 bases from J, with 9 bases in between.